The sequence of this T cell receptor beta chain was determined in a study of T-cell memory formation after mild COVID-19. Per germline, CDR1 LGHNA and CDR2 YNFKEQ. V lost 4 bases and J lost 9; bases outside the gene matches: 9. This CDR3 has 15 residues. Study-level findings and limits: Certain responding clones were present in pre-infection memory, suggesting participation of cross-reactive memory.

This clonotype was seen only a few times. Its antigen is not known. After 5'RACE with constant-segment primers, TCR alpha and TCR beta cDNA libraries carrying sample barcodes and UMIs were obtained. One entry per CDR3 protein, called by TCRdb with MiXCR from the 5' RACE reads. The sample gives some 330,000 distinct CDR3 sequences, around 21% of which show up once; roughly an eighth is in the top ten. Sequencing was carried out using PBMCs or a T cell subset sorted from them (not recorded which). This TCR was recovered from an adult woman who had mild COVID-19 (a few samples of this study predate the infection). Cell type and time point are not known. The chain couples TRBV4-2 to TRBJ2-2; 9 bases match TRBD1. The CDR3 sequence is CASSPRTGVNRELFF. The CDR3 nucleotides read TGTGCCAGCAGCCCCCGGACAGGGGTTAACAGGGAGCTGTTTTTT.